This T cell receptor beta chain is drawn from a study of OX40 agonist ivuxolimab in advanced cancers. Looking at the study overall: Ivuxolimab was a fully human IgG2 agonistic monoclonal antibody targeting the costimulatory receptor OX40 (CD134). Intravenous ivuxolimab was administered to patients every 2 weeks at six dose levels: 0.01, 0.1, 0.3, 1.5, 3 and 10 mg/kg. Among the roughly 50 dose-escalation patients, some 19 had hepatocellular carcinoma, about 15 melanoma, 9 renal cell carcinoma and 9 head and neck cancer. In the dose-escalation cohort, 70% to 85% of patients were male, and the mean age was roughly 56 years with a range of roughly 20 to 80. Prior anti-PD-1, anti-PD-L1 or anti-CTLA-4 therapy was permitted, and checkpoint inhibitors had been received by about two fifths of dose-escalation patients. Three dose-escalation patients achieved partial responses, one with hepatocellular carcinoma and two with cutaneous melanoma. Peripheral TCRbeta sequencing was intended to test whether TCR sequence diversity was altered and clonal T-cell expansion was caused by ivuxolimab. The monotherapy dose-escalation portion (N ≈ 57 patients) of the phase I ivuxolimab trial is reported in the paper. The paper's findings and limits, for the study overall: Antigen specificity was not determined for the clonally expanded peripheral T cells. After ivuxolimab, more expanded clones were found on average in CD8+ T cells than in CD4+ T cells. At doses of 0.1 to 3.0 mg/kg, clonal expansion of both CD4+ and CD8+ T cells in blood was seen between baseline and week 6. In the 0.1-3.0 mg/kg groups, partial responders were among the patients with the lowest normalized peripheral clonal expansion, particularly in CD8+ T cells. Low levels of normalized T-cell clonal expansion were also seen in some nonresponding patients.

Within its sample, this clone is medium-sized (0.01 to 0.1%). This clone's antigen is unknown. There are no base qualities to consult, and no much larger clone falls within one base. Patients with a history of autoimmune disease or receiving systemic immunosuppression were excluded from the trial. Peripheral blood for TCR sequencing was collected from all dose cohorts at baseline, on cycle 4 day 1, and on cycle 7 day 1. The samples were drawn from a first-in-human, open-label, multicenter phase I dose-escalation trial of ivuxolimab. Adults with locally advanced or metastatic melanoma, renal cell, hepatocellular, or head and neck squamous cell carcinoma were enrolled in the trial. Before TCR sequencing, CD4+ T cells and CD8+ T cells were sorted from peripheral blood as separate populations. The germline V gene sets CDR1 to MNHEY and CDR2 to SVGAGI. V sheds 5 bases and J sheds 7 bases, leaving 18 bases between their ends. The CDR3 holds 14 amino acids from the cysteine to the phenylalanine. Here the CDR3 DNA is all that survives: 42 bases in frame from base 1.

Genomic DNA was extracted from sorted cells for sequencing of the TCRbeta CDR3 region. The immunoSEQ Assay was used to sequence the TCRbeta CDR3 regions. The source is immuneACCESS, and TCRdb retained only in-frame sequences with V and J called. Part of the clones is not carried over; for the studies checked, unresolved V genes explain less than half of this, and the remainder is unexplained. The sample table lists roughly 8,200 clones, around 75% of them with a count of one. Of the sample, about 16% falls within the top ten clones. The source was CD4+ or CD8+ T cells sorted from blood, collected in a trial of the OX40 agonist ivuxolimab. The sequence derives from an adult with an advanced solid tumor such as melanoma, head and neck, liver or kidney cancer. The chain employs TRBV6-5 and TRBJ2-7; a confident D gene designation cannot be given. CDR3 region: CASSPRERKWEQYF. The nucleotide sequence is TGTGCCAGCAGTCCCCGAGAGCGCAAGTGGGAGCAGTACTTC.